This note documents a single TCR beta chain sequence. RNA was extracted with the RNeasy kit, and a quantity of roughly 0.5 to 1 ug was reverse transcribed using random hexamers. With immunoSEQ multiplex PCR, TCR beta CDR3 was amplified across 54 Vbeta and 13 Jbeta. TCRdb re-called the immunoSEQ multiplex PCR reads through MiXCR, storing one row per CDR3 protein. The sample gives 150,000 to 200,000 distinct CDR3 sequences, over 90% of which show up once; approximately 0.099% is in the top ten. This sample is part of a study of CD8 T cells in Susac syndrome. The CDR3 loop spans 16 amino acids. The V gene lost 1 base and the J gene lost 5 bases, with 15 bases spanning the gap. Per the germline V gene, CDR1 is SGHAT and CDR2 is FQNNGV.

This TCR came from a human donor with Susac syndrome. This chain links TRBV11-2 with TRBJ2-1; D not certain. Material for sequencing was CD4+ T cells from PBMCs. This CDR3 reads CASSLVLLSANNEQFF. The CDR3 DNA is TGTGCCAGCAGCTTAGTTTTACTAAGCGCCAACAATGAGCAGTTCTTC.